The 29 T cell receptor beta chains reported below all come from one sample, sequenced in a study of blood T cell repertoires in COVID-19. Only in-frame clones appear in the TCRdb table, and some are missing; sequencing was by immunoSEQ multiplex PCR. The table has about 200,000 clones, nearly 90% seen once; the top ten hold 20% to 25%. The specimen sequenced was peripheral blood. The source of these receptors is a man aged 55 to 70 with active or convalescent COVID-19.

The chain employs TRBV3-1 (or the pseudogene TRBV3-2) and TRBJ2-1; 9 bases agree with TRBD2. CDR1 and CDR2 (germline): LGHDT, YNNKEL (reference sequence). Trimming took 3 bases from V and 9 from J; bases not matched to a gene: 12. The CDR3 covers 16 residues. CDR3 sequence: CASSHLAGGLSAEQFF. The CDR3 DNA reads TGTGCCAGCAGCCATCTCGCGGGGGGGCTGAGCGCTGAGCAGTTCTTC.

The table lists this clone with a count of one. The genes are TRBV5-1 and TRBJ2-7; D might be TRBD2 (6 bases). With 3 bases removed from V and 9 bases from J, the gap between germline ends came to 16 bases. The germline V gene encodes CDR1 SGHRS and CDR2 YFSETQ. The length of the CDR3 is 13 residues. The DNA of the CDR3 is TGCGCCAGCAGCTCCGGGGCCCGGGAGCCGCAGTACTTC. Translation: CASSSGAREPQYF.

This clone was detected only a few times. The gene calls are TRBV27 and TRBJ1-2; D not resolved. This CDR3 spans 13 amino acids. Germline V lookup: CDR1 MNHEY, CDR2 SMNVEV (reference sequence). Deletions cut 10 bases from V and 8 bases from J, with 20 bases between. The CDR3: CATSPGAVLGYTF. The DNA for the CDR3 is TGTGCCACCTCCCCGGGAGCCGTTTTGGGCTACACCTTC.

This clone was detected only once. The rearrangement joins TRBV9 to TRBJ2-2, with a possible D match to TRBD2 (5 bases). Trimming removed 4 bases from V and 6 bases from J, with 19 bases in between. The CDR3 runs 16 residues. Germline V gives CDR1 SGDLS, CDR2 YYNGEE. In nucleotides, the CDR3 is TGTGCCAGCAGCCCCGGGTCGGACTTTTCCGCCGGGGAGCTGTTTTTT. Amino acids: CASSPGSDFSAGELFF. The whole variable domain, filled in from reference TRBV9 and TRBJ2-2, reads DSGVTQTPKHLITATGQRVTLRCSPRSGDLSVYWYQQSLDQGLQFLIQYYNGEERAKGNILERFSAQQFPDLHSELNLSSLELGDSALYFCASSPGSDFSAGELFFGEGSRLTVL.

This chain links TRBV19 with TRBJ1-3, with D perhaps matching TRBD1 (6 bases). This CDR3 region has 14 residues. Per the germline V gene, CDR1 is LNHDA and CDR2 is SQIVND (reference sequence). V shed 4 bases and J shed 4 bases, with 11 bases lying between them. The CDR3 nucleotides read TGTGCCAGTAGTACAGGGGTGAGAGGAAACACCATATATTTT. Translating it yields CASSTGVRGNTIYF.

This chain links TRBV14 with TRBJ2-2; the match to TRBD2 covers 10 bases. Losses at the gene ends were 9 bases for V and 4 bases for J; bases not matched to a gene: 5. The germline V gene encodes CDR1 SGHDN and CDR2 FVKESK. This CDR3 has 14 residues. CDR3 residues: CASTLAGPTGELFF. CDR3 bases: TGTGCCAGTACACTAGCGGGGCCCACCGGGGAGCTGTTTTTT.

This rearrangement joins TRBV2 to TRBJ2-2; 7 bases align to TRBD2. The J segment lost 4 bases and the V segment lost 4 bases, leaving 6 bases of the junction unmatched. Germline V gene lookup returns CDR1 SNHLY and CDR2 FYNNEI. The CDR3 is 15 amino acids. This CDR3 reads CASSGGGGPTGELFF. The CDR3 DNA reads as TGTGCCAGCAGTGGTGGCGGGGGACCCACCGGGGAGCTGTTTTTT.

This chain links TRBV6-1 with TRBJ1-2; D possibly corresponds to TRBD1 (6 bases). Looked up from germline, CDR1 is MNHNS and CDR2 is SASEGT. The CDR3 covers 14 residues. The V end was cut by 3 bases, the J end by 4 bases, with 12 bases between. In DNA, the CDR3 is TGTGCCAGCAGTGATAGGGGACAAACCTATGGCTACACCTTC. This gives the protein CASSDRGQTYGYTF.

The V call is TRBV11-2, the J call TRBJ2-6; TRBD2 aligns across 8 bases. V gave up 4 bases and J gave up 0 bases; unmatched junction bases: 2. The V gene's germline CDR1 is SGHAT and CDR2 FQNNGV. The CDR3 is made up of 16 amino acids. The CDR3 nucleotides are TGTGCCAGCAGCTACCGGGGGGGCTCTGGGGCCAACGTCCTGACTTTC. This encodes CASSYRGGSGANVLTF.

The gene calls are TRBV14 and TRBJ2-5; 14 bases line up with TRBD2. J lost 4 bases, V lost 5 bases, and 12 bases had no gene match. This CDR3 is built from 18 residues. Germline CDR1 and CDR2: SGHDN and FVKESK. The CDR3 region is CASSTRPRLAGGRETQYF. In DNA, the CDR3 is TGTGCCAGCAGCACGCGACCCCGACTAGCGGGGGGGCGAGAGACCCAGTACTTC.

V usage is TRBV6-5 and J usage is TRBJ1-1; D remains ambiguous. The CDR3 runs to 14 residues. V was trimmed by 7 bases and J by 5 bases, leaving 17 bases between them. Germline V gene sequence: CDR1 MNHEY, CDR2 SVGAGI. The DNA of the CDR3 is TGTGCCAGCACTAGGGTCTCGGGAGGTACTGAAGCTTTCTTT. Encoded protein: CASTRVSGGTEAFF.

This CDR3 is CASSIGRGGTGELFF. The CDR3, as DNA: TGTGCCAGTAGTATCGGAAGGGGGGGTACCGGGGAGCTGTTTTTT. The V gene is TRBV19, the J gene TRBJ2-2, with a weak D call TRBD2 (7 bases). Germline V gene sequence: CDR1 LNHDA, CDR2 SQIVND (reference sequence). The V gene lost 3 bases and the J gene lost 5 bases, with 13 bases spanning the gap. The CDR3 has 15 amino acids. Variable domain in full (rest from reference TRBV19 and TRBJ2-2): DGGITQSPKYLFRKEGQNVTLSCEQNLNHDAMYWYRQDPGQGLRLIYYSQIVNDFQKGDIAEGYSVSREKKESFPLTVTSAQKNPTAFYLCASSIGRGGTGELFFGEGSRLTVL.

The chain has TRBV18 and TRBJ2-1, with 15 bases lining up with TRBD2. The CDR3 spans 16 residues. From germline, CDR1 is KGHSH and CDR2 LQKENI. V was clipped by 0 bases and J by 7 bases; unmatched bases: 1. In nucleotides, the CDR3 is TGTGCCAGCTCACCACCCGGGACTAGCGGGGGGAATGAGCAGTTCTTC. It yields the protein CASSPPGTSGGNEQFF.

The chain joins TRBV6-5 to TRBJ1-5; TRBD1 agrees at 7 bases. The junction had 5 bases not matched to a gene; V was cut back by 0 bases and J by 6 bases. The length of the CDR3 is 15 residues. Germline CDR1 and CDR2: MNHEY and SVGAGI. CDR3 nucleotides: TGTGCCAGCAGTTACTCGAGACAGGGAGGTCAGCCCCAGCATTTT. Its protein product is CASSYSRQGGQPQHF.

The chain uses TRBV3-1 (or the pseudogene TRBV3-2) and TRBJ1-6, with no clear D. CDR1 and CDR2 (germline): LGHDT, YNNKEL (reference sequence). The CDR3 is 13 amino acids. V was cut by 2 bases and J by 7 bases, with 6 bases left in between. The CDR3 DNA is TGTGCCAGCAGCCAAATCTTGAATTCACCCCTCCACTTT. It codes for CASSQILNSPLHF.

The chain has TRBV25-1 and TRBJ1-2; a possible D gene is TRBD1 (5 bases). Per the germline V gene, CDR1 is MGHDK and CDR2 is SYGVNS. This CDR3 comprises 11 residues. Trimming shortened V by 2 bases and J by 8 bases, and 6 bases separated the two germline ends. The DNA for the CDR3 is TGTGCCAGCAGTGAAGGGGGGGGCTACACCTTC. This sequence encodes CASSEGGGYTF.

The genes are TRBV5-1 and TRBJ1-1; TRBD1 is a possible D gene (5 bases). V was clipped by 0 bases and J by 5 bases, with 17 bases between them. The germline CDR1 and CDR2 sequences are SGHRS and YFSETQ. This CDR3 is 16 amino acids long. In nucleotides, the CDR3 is TGCGCCAGCAGCTTGGGGGTACCAGGGTCTCTGACTGAAGCTTTCTTT. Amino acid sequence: CASSLGVPGSLTEAFF.

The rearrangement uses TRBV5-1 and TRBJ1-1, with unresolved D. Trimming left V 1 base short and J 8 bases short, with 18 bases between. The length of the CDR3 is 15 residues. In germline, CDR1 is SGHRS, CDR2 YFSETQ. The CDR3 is CASSLWSQGSGEAFF. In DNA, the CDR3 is TGCGCCAGCAGCTTGTGGAGCCAAGGGTCGGGAGAAGCTTTCTTT.

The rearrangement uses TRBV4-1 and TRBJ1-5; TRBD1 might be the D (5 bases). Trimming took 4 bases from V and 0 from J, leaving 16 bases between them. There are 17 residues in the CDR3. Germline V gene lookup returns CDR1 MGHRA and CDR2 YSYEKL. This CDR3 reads CASSRRLGGYSNQPQHF. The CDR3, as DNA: TGCGCCAGCAGCCGGCGACTGGGGGGGTATAGCAATCAGCCCCAGCATTTT.

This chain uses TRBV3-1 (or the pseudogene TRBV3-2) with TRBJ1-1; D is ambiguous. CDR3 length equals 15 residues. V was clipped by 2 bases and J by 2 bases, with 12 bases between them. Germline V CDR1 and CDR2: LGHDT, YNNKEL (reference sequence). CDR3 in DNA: TGTGCCAGCAGCCAACTGGTCAACACCAACACTGAAGCTTTCTTT. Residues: CASSQLVNTNTEAFF.

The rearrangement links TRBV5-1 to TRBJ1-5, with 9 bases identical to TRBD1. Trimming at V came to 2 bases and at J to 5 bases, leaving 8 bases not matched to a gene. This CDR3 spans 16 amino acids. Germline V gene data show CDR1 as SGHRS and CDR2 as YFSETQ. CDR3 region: CASSFDGTGFDQPQHF. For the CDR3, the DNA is TGCGCCAGCAGCTTCGACGGGACAGGGTTTGATCAGCCCCAGCATTTT.

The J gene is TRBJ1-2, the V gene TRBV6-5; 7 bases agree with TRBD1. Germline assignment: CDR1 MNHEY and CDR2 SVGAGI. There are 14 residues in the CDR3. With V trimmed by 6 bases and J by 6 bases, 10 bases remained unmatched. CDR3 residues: CASSRQGLVDGYTF. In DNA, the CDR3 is TGTGCCAGCAGCCGACAGGGTCTTGTCGATGGCTACACCTTC.

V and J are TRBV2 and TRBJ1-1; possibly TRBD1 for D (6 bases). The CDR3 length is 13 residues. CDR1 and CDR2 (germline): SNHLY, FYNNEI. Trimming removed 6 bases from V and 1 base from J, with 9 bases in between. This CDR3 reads CASREDRNTEAFF. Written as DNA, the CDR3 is TGTGCCAGCAGGGAGGACAGGAACACTGAAGCTTTCTTT.

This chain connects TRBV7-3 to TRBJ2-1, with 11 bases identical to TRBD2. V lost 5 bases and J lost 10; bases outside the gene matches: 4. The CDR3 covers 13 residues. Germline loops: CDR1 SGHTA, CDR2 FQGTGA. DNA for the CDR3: TGTGCCAGCAGCCCCGGGACTAGCGGAGAGCAGTTCTTC. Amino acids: CASSPGTSGEQFF.

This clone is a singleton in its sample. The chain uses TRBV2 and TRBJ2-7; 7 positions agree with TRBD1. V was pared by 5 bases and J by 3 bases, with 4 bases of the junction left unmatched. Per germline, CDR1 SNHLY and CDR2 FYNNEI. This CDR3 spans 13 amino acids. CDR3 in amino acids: CASSLGGLYEQYF. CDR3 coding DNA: TGTGCCAGCAGTTTAGGGGGCCTCTACGAGCAGTACTTC.

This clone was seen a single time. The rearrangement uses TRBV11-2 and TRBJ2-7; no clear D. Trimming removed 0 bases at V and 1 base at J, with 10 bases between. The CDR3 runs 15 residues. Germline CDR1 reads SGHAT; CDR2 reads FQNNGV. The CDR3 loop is CASSLELTASYEQYF. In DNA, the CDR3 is TGTGCCAGCAGCTTAGAACTAACCGCTTCCTACGAGCAGTACTTC.

Here the CDR3 reads CASRQGLAGLMNTGELFF. As DNA, the CDR3 is TGCGCCAGCAGACAGGGACTAGCGGGACTTATGAACACCGGGGAGCTGTTTTTT. The genes are TRBV4-1 and TRBJ2-2, with 13 nucleotides matching TRBD2. Germline lookup yields CDR1 MGHRA and CDR2 YSYEKL. The J segment lost 1 base and the V segment lost 6 bases, leaving 8 bases of the junction unmatched. CDR3 size: 18 residues.

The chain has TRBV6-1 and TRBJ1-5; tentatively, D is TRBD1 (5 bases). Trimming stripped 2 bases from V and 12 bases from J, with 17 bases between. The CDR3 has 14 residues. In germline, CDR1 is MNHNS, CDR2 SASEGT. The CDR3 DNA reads TGTGCCAGCAGTGAAATAGCCGGACACTTGGTCCAGCATTTT. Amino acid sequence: CASSEIAGHLVQHF.

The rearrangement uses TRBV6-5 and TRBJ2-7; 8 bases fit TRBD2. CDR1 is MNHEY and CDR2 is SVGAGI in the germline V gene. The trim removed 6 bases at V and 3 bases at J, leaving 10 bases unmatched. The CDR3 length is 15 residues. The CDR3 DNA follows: TGTGCCAGCAGCAAATCTTCAGCGGGGGACTACGAGCAGTACTTC. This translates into CASSKSSAGDYEQYF.